This T cell receptor beta chain emerged from a study of cytomegalovirus exposure and HLA in healthy donors. With 60 Vbeta and 13 Jbeta primers, the PCR was carried out. Sequencing was performed with immunoSEQ multiplex PCR; in TCRdb, only in-frame clones are kept and a portion is missing. Its listing shows approximately 37,000 clones. This CDR3 contains 13 residues. The TCR originated in a man aged 40-49 years in good health and CMV-seropositive. Material for sequencing was PBMCs. This chain connects TRBV21-1 to TRBJ2-7; TRBD1 is the table's D call, not checked against the DNA. TRBV21-1 is described as a pseudogene. The CDR3 loop reads CAPKGRGPYEQYF. The CDR3 DNA follows: TGTGCCCCCAAGGGCAGGGGGCCCTACGAGCAGTACTTC.